This T cell receptor (beta chain) derives from a study of CD8 T cells in Susac syndrome. CDR1 and CDR2 from the germline V gene are LGHDT and YNNKEL (reference sequence). V lost 5 bases, J lost 0 bases, and 14 bases stayed unmatched. CDR3 length: 19 residues. RNA amounts of roughly 0.45 to 1 ug underwent reverse transcription with random hexamers. TCRdb recomputed calls from the immunoSEQ multiplex PCR reads with MiXCR, one row per CDR3 protein. The repertoire has 71,000 or so distinct CDR3 sequences, roughly 93% of them found once; the top ten carry about 0.14%. Source material: CD4+ T cells from PBMCs. The chain combines TRBV3-1 with TRBJ2-1, with TRBD1 matching 9 bases. This sequence originates from a human donor with Susac syndrome. CDR3 region: CASSSRGTGLRRSYNEQFF. The CDR3 DNA reads as TGTGCCAGCAGCTCTCGCGGGACAGGGCTAAGACGCTCCTACAATGAGCAGTTCTTC.